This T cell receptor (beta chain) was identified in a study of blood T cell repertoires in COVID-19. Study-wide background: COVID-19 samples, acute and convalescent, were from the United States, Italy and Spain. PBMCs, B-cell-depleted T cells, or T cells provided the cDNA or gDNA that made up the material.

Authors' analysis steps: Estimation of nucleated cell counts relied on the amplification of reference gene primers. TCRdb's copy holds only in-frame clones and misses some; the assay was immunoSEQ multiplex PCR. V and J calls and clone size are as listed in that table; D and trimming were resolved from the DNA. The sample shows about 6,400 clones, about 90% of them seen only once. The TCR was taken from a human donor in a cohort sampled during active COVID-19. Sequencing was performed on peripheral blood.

CDR3 residues: CASSVAGQGGSPLHF. Written as DNA, the CDR3 is TGTGCCAGCAGCGTAGCTGGACAGGGGGGTTCACCCCTCCACTTT. This chain connects TRBV9 to TRBJ1-6; 10 nucleotides line up with TRBD1. Germline trimming cut 0 bases from V and 9 bases from J; bases unmatched to any gene: 3. This CDR3 comprises 15 residues. Germline-derived CDR1 and CDR2 are SGDLS and YYNGEE.